The 31 T cell receptor beta chains reported below all come from one sample, sequenced in a study of OX40 agonist ivuxolimab in advanced cancers. Method: immunoSEQ multiplex PCR; TCRdb's copy keeps in-frame clones and lacks some. The sample records roughly 60,000 clones, around four fifths being singletons. This specimen consisted of CD4+ or CD8+ T cells sorted from blood, obtained in a trial of the OX40 agonist ivuxolimab. All receptors come from an adult with an advanced solid tumor such as melanoma, head and neck, liver or kidney cancer.

The V and J genes are TRBV7-3 and TRBJ2-2, with 10 bases that match TRBD2. The CDR3 runs to 17 residues. Germline V gives CDR1 SGHTA, CDR2 FQGTGA. The junction had 9 bases not matched to a gene; V was cut back by 5 bases and J by 3 bases. CDR3 DNA sequence: TGTGCCAGCAGCCCCATTCTCCTAGCGGGAGACACCGGGGAGCTGTTTTTT. Translation gives CASSPILLAGDTGELFF.

The V call is TRBV6-1, the J call TRBJ2-1; the D is unclear. Germline V gene data show CDR1 as MNHNS and CDR2 as SASEGT. This CDR3 has 12 residues. V gave up 7 bases and J gave up 11 bases, with 15 bases separating them. The CDR3 DNA sequence: TGTGCCAGCACCCAACCCCTGAGGCAGCAGTTCTTC. Protein: CASTQPLRQQFF.

The chain links TRBV27 to TRBJ2-3; weak D call: TRBD2 (6 bases). CDR1 and CDR2 (germline): MNHEY, SMNVEV (reference sequence). V was cut by 3 bases and J by 8 bases, with 9 bases left in between. This CDR3 has 12 amino acids. The CDR3 sequence: CASSLGGGTQYF. CDR3 nucleotides: TGTGCCAGCAGTTTGGGGGGAGGTACGCAGTATTTT.

The CDR3 sequence: CASSSGQGTPGEQYF. The CDR3 nucleotides are TGTGCCAGCAGCTCGGGACAGGGGACGCCCGGCGAGCAGTACTTC. The chain employs TRBV5-6 and TRBJ2-7; 10 nucleotides align to TRBD1. V was pared by 3 bases and J by 6 bases, with 9 bases of the junction left unmatched. The CDR3 is 15 amino acids. Germline V gene data show CDR1 as SGHDT and CDR2 as YYEEEE.

This clone was found once. J is TRBJ1-2 and V is TRBV28, with D possibly being TRBD1 (6 bases). The germline V gene has CDR1 MDHEN and CDR2 SYDVKM. The V end lost 4 bases, the J end lost 7 bases, and 16 bases lay between the germline ends. This CDR3 contains 14 residues. The CDR3 spells CASSSPQGPFGYTF. The CDR3 DNA follows: TGTGCCAGCAGTTCTCCCCAGGGGCCCTTTGGCTACACCTTC.

V is TRBV5-6 and J is TRBJ2-5; 7 bases match TRBD1. Trimming took 0 bases from V and 3 from J; bases not matched to a gene: 8. The CDR3 has 16 residues. Germline assignment: CDR1 SGHDT and CDR2 YYEEEE. The DNA of the CDR3 is TGTGCCAGCAGCTTGGAGGTAACAGGGGTTAAAGAGACCCAGTACTTC. Its translation is CASSLEVTGVKETQYF.

This clone has only one observation. This chain links TRBV6-1 with TRBJ1-4; perhaps TRBD1 as D (5 bases). This CDR3 is built from 16 residues. The V gene lost 2 bases and the J gene lost 8 bases, with 18 bases spanning the gap. Germline V lookup: CDR1 MNHNS, CDR2 SASEGT. CDR3: CASSEWGLAVGEKLFF. The CDR3 nucleotides read TGTGCCAGCAGTGAATGGGGGTTGGCAGTAGGAGAAAAACTGTTTTTT.

This clone was observed a single time. CDR3 nucleotides: TGTGCCAGCACAACGACTAGCGGGAGCGCCAAAAACATTCAGTACTTC. Amino acid sequence: CASTTTSGSAKNIQYF. The chain joins TRBV7-2 to TRBJ2-4; TRBD2 matches 12 bases. The germline CDR1 and CDR2 sequences are SGHTA and FQGNSA. There are 16 residues in the CDR3. V lost 7 bases, J lost 1 base, and 5 bases stayed unmatched.

This clone was seen only once. V is TRBV10-3 and J is TRBJ2-7, with 11 bases lining up with TRBD1. V lost 6 bases, J lost 1 base, and 2 bases stayed unmatched. This CDR3 region has 14 residues. Germline values: CDR1 ENHRY, CDR2 SYGVKD. The CDR3 DNA follows: TGTGCCATCAGGGGGACAGGGGGATCCTACGAGCAGTACTTC. Translated: CAIRGTGGSYEQYF.

This chain links TRBV19 with TRBJ2-5; no definite D call. Germline V gene sequence: CDR1 LNHDA, CDR2 SQIVND (reference sequence). V lost 3 bases, J lost 1 base, and 12 bases lay in between. The length of the CDR3 is 15 residues. The CDR3 DNA follows: TGTGCCAGTAGTATTAGAGGTATGCCCCAAGAGACCCAGTACTTC. Protein sequence: CASSIRGMPQETQYF.

The chain joins TRBV7-3 to TRBJ2-3, with 8 nucleotides matching TRBD1. The CDR3 spans 14 residues. CDR1 SGHTA and CDR2 FQGTGA come from the germline V gene. V was clipped by 4 bases and J by 5 bases; unmatched bases: 5. The CDR3 DNA is TGTGCCAGCAGCTCAGACAGGGGTCAAGATACGCAGTATTTT. The encoded protein is CASSSDRGQDTQYF.

V is TRBV9 and J is TRBJ2-4; D possibly uses TRBD1 or TRBD2 (5 bases each). The V end lost 2 bases, the J end lost 7 bases, and 13 bases lay between the germline ends. The CDR3 length is 14 residues. Per germline, CDR1 SGDLS and CDR2 YYNGEE. The CDR3 DNA reads TGTGCCAGCAGCGTGGGGGAGATGAGGAACATTCAGTACTTC. It is translated as CASSVGEMRNIQYF.

The V and J genes are TRBV6-1 and TRBJ1-1; D call uncertain. V lost 8 bases to trimming and J lost 0 bases, with 10 bases between them. The CDR3 has 13 residues. Per the germline V gene, CDR1 is MNHNS and CDR2 is SASEGT. The CDR3 nucleotides read TGTGCCAGCGGTCGGGTCTTGAACACTGAAGCTTTCTTT. It is translated as CASGRVLNTEAFF.

The V gene is TRBV6-5, the J gene TRBJ1-2, with D unclear. The V and J ends lost 5 bases and 4 bases respectively, with 14 bases between them. This CDR3 has 14 amino acids. The germline gives CDR1 MNHEY, CDR2 SVGAGI. DNA for the CDR3: TGTGCCAGCAGTCCCCCGGGCAGGAGCTATGGCTACACCTTC. Translated: CASSPPGRSYGYTF.

This clone was seen only a few times. V is TRBV28 and J is TRBJ2-7; no definite D call. Germline-derived CDR1 and CDR2 are MDHEN and SYDVKM. Trimming stripped 3 bases from V and 6 bases from J, with 15 bases between. There are 14 residues in the CDR3. CDR3 loop: CASSFQDPRSEQYF. The CDR3 nucleotides are TGTGCCAGCAGTTTTCAGGACCCCAGGTCCGAGCAGTACTTC.

This chain connects TRBV29-1 to TRBJ1-2; weak D call: TRBD1 (5 bases). This CDR3 contains 14 residues. Trimming took 4 bases from V and 8 from J, leaving 20 bases between them. The germline V gene has CDR1 SQVTM and CDR2 ANQGSEA. The CDR3 DNA follows: TGCAGCGTTGTTGGGCACAGGCTTTTAGAGGGCTACACCTTC. Translated, it gives CSVVGHRLLEGYTF. The full variable domain, in which reference TRBV29-1 and TRBJ1-2 provide the parts outside the CDR3, is SAVISQKPSRDICQRGTSLTIQCQVDSQVTMMFWYRQQPGQSLTLIATANQGSEATYESGFVIDKFPISRPNLTFSTLTVSNMSPEDSSIYLCSVVGHRLLEGYTFGSGTRLTVV.

About this clone itself: At one of its ends the junction is not consistent with the germline gene, which may arise from a read error. The chain couples TRBV7-7 to TRBJ2-7; 8 positions match TRBD1. The CDR3 has 13 residues. The germline gives CDR1 SSHAT, CDR2 FNYEAQ (reference sequence). The CDR3 reads CASSSGTGGEQYF. The CDR3 nucleotides are TGTGCTAGCAGCTCTGGTACAGGGGGCGAGCAGTACTTC.

This clone was recorded a few times. The junction differs from germline at one of its ends, possibly a read error. The rearrangement links TRBV6-6 to TRBJ2-7; D could derive from TRBD1 or TRBD2 (5 bases each). CDR1 and CDR2 from the germline V gene are MNHNY and SVGAGI (reference sequence). This CDR3 spans 14 amino acids. The DNA for the CDR3 is TGTGCCAGCAGTGACTCCGGGGCCTCCAACGAGCAGTACTTC. Translating it yields CASSDSGASNEQYF.

The rearrangement links TRBV19 to TRBJ1-2, with 8 nucleotides matching TRBD1. The CDR3 extends over 13 amino acids. CDR1 and CDR2 (germline): LNHDA, SQIVND (reference sequence). Trimming cost V 7 bases and J 3 bases; bases outside gene matches: 4. This CDR3 reads CASTPDRDYGYTF. The DNA of the CDR3 is TGTGCCAGTACCCCGGACAGGGACTATGGCTACACCTTC.

The CDR3 coding sequence is TGTGCCAGCAACCTCGAAGGGGGGAAGGGAGAGACCCAGTACTTC. Protein: CASNLEGGKGETQYF. The rearrangement joins TRBV5-4 to TRBJ2-5; the D call may be TRBD1 or TRBD2 (6 bases each). The CDR3 is 15 residues long. V lost 6 bases, J lost 4 bases, and 19 bases lay in between. The V gene's germline CDR1 is SGHNT and CDR2 YYREEE (reference sequence).

J is TRBJ2-7 and V is TRBV5-4, with 9 bases lining up with TRBD1. This CDR3 has 18 residues. The ends lost 0 bases at V and 3 bases at J; junction bases unmatched: 13. Germline CDR1 SGHNT, CDR2 YYREEE (reference sequence). CDR3 DNA sequence: TGTGCCAGCAGCTTGGATCTACCGGGACAGGGTCATGTCTACGAGCAGTACTTC. Protein product: CASSLDLPGQGHVYEQYF. Supplemented by reference TRBV5-4 and TRBJ2-7, the full variable domain reads ETGVTQSPTHLIKTRGQQVTLRCSSQSGHNTVSWYQQALGQGPQFIFQYYREEENGRGNFPPRFSGLQFPNYSSELNVNALELDDSALYLCASSLDLPGQGHVYEQYFGPGTRLTVT.

The gene calls are TRBV5-6 and TRBJ1-2, with TRBD1 as a possible D gene (5 bases). With 4 bases removed from V and 7 bases from J, the gap between germline ends came to 11 bases. Germline CDR1 reads SGHDT; CDR2 reads YYEEEE. The CDR3 sequence is 12 residues long. CDR3: CASSPRTSGYTF. Here the CDR3 DNA reads TGTGCCAGCAGCCCTAGGACATCTGGCTACACCTTC.

This clone was seen a single time. The rearrangement uses TRBV10-1 and TRBJ2-2; D may match TRBD1 or TRBD2 (5 bases each). This CDR3 is 15 amino acids long. The V gene lost 5 bases and the J gene lost 3 bases, with 13 bases spanning the gap. Germline V CDR1 and CDR2: WNHNN, SYGVQD (reference sequence). This CDR3 reads CASSRDLGHTGELFF. The CDR3 DNA is TGCGCCAGCAGTCGGGACCTCGGTCACACCGGGGAGCTGTTTTTT.

The chain combines TRBV28 with TRBJ2-7; 9 nucleotides line up with TRBD2. This CDR3 comprises 15 residues. Trimming removed 5 bases from V and 4 bases from J; junction bases left unmatched: 9. Germline V gene lookup returns CDR1 MDHEN and CDR2 SYDVKM. The CDR3 nucleotides read TGTGCCAGCAGTCCCCCCCACGGACTAGCGTACGAGCAGTACTTC. This translates into CASSPPHGLAYEQYF.

This clone was observed a single time. The genes are TRBV2 and TRBJ1-1, with D unclear. V was cut by 4 bases and J by 0 bases, with 6 bases left in between. The CDR3 is 13 residues long. Germline V CDR1 and CDR2: SNHLY, FYNNEI. The CDR3 sequence: CASSVYMNTEAFF. CDR3 nucleotides: TGTGCCAGCAGTGTGTATATGAACACTGAAGCTTTCTTT.

The chain is built from TRBV11-2 and TRBJ2-5, with TRBD2 matching over 8 bases. V lost 6 bases, J lost 9 bases, and 9 bases stayed unmatched. CDR1 and CDR2 (germline): SGHAT, FQNNGV. The CDR3 totals 13 residues. DNA of the CDR3: TGTGCCAGCAGGGGCGGGGGGACTGGGGCCCAGTACTTC. Its translation is CASRGGGTGAQYF.

The chain recombines TRBV5-1 with TRBJ1-1; 7 nucleotides line up with TRBD1. Germline values: CDR1 SGHRS, CDR2 YFSETQ. V was pared by 4 bases and J by 0 bases, with 6 bases of the junction left unmatched. This CDR3 is built from 15 residues. The CDR3 is CASSLDGTVNTEAFF. The DNA for the CDR3 is TGCGCCAGCAGCCTGGATGGGACAGTGAACACTGAAGCTTTCTTT.

This clone was seen just once. This chain connects TRBV29-1 to TRBJ2-5; possible D gene TRBD2, 6 bases. This CDR3 is 13 amino acids long. CDR1 is SQVTM, CDR2 ANQGSEA, per germline. V lost 5 bases to trimming and J lost 1 base, with 11 bases between them. CDR3 coding DNA: TGCAGCGTTCCCGGGACTCTCCAAGAGACCCAGTACTTC. This gives the protein CSVPGTLQETQYF.

The chain joins TRBV2 to TRBJ1-2; a weak D match, TRBD1 (5 bases). Germline V gene sequence: CDR1 SNHLY, CDR2 FYNNEI. This CDR3 contains 14 residues. Trimming shortened V by 9 bases and J by 5 bases, and 19 bases separated the two germline ends. CDR3 residues: CARTYTQGTYGYTF. The CDR3 DNA reads as TGTGCCAGGACCTACACACAAGGGACTTATGGCTACACCTTC.

For the CDR3, the DNA is TGTGCCAGCAGTCGCTTCGGAATAGGGATCAATTCACCCCTCCACTTT. Translation gives CASSRFGIGINSPLHF. This chain uses TRBV6-6 with TRBJ1-6, with unresolved D. The CDR3 contains 16 residues. Germline CDR1 and CDR2: MNHNY and SVGAGI (reference sequence). V was trimmed by 5 bases and J by 7 bases, leaving 18 bases between them.

V is TRBV6-6 and J is TRBJ2-3; the match to TRBD2 covers 12 bases. The CDR3 spans 16 residues. Trimming at V came to 6 bases and at J to 5 bases, leaving 9 bases not matched to a gene. Germline CDR1 reads MNHNY; CDR2 reads SVGAGI (reference sequence). The CDR3 DNA reads TGTGCCAGCAGCCCTAGCGGGAGGGGAGGGAGAGATACGCAGTATTTT. Protein product: CASSPSGRGGRDTQYF.